This T cell receptor (beta chain) was sequenced during a study of molecular identifiers for immune sequencing clone quantification. Study summary: In replicates, the authors split RNA from around 20,000 or 100,000 naive CD8 cells five ways and sequenced four.

Turning to this clonotype: Its antigen is unknown.

The use of previously described methods and listed TCR primers produced the bulk TCR libraries. TCRdb re-called the PCR reads through MiXCR, storing one row per CDR3 protein. The sample lists around 470,000 distinct CDR3 sequences, around a fifth occurring once. Findings of the study overall: Roughly 940,000 naive cells reportedly did not prevent detection of spiked Jurkat TCR RNA from one cell.

Germline CDR1 SGDLS, CDR2 YYNGEE. This CDR3 is 23 amino acids long. The trim removed 0 bases at V and 5 bases at J, leaving 28 bases unmatched. The chain joins TRBV9 to TRBJ2-3; 9 positions agree with TRBD1. This sequence originates from a human donor in good health. Some libraries in this study had Jurkat cell RNA spiked in. Sequenced: naive CD8+ T cells from blood, with Jurkat cell RNA spiked in. Sample subset: FACS-sorted CD8+CD4-CCR7+CD45RA+ naive T cells. The CDR3 region has the DNA TGTGCCAGCAGCGTAGGAGATTTCCTTCAAGGGCCGGCTCGGGACAGGGTAATAGATACGCAGTATTTT. Translated: CASSVGDFLQGPARDRVIDTQYF. Together with reference TRBV9 and TRBJ2-3, the CDR3 gives the full variable domain: DSGVTQTPKHLITATGQRVTLRCSPRSGDLSVYWYQQSLDQGLQFLIQYYNGEERAKGNILERFSAQQFPDLHSELNLSSLELGDSALYFCASSVGDFLQGPARDRVIDTQYFGPGTRLTVL.